This TCR beta chain was profiled in a study of TIL therapy for anti-PD-1-resistant metastatic lung cancer. Sample time point: pre-treatment sample, taken before nivolumab and TIL therapy. V was shortened by 8 bases and J by 2 bases, with 13 bases between the two germline ends. CDR3 length: 14 amino acids. Per germline, CDR1 MDHEN and CDR2 SYDVKM. The immunoSEQ assay was v3. Here immunoSEQ multiplex PCR was the method, and the copy in TCRdb shows in-frame clones only, minus some. The sample has approximately 45,000 clones, 65% to 80% seen once; the top ten hold about 14%. The TCR was taken from a man between 65 and 79 years old with non-small cell lung cancer. The sequencing used blood, collected at baseline. The V gene is TRBV28, the J gene TRBJ1-5; perhaps TRBD1 as D (5 bases). DNA of the CDR3: TGTGCCAGCCTCGTGGGGCCAGGCAATCAGCCCCAGCATTTT. As protein: CASLVGPGNQPQHF.